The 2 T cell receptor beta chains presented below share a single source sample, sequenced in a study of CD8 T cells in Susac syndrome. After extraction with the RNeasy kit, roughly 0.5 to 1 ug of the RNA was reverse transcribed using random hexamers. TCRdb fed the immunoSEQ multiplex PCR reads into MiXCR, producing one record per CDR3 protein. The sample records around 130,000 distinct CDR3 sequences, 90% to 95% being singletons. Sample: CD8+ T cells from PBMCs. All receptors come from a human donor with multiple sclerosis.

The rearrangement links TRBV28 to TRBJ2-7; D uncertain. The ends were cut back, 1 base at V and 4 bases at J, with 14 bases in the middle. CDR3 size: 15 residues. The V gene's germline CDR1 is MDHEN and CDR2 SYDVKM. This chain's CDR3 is CASSLFPGVPYEQYF. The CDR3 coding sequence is TGTGCCAGCAGTTTATTCCCTGGGGTCCCTTACGAGCAGTACTTC.

The CDR3 sequence is CASTTGRANYGYTF. As DNA, the CDR3 is TGTGCCAGCACCACAGGGAGAGCTAACTATGGCTACACCTTC. The genes are TRBV12-3 or TRBV12-4 and TRBJ1-2; perhaps TRBD1 as D (6 bases). Between the trimmed V and J ends, which lost 7 bases and 0 bases, there was a span of 12 bases. This CDR3 spans 14 amino acids.